This note documents a single T cell receptor beta chain sequence. Antigen: not known. This record belongs to a study of cytomegalovirus exposure and HLA in healthy donors. The study's findings and limits: The classifier reportedly diagnosed cytomegalovirus status with high specificity and sensitivity.

Vbeta (60) and Jbeta (13) primers were used in the PCR. Only in-frame clones appear in the TCRdb table, and some are missing; sequencing was by immunoSEQ multiplex PCR. The top ten hold 7.5% to 9% of the sample, which has 95,000 to 110,000 clones, roughly 73% seen once. Germline CDR1 and CDR2: SGDLS and YYNGEE. The V and J ends lost 4 bases and 5 bases respectively, with 10 bases between them. This CDR3 spans 12 amino acids. The TCR sequence derives from a man aged 30 to 39 in good health and CMV-seronegative. The chain couples TRBV9 to TRBJ2-7; D may be TRBD2 (5 bases). Source material: PBMCs. DNA of the CDR3: TGTGCCAGCAGCTTGCTGGGAGACGAGCAGTACTTC. Translation: CASSLLGDEQYF.